This TCR beta chain was identified during a study of blood T cell repertoires in COVID-19. There are 15 residues in the CDR3. Germline V gene sequence: CDR1 SGHNT, CDR2 YYREEE (reference sequence). Trimming cost V 4 bases and J 7 bases; bases outside gene matches: 5. Original processing methods: By means of reference gene primer amplification, nucleated cell counts were estimated. The repertoire was sequenced with immunoSEQ multiplex PCR; TCRdb's copy has only in-frame clones and lacks some. V and J calls and clone size follow that table, whereas D and trimming were derived from the DNA. In the table there are 200,000 to 250,000 clones, 82% of which are singletons.

The chain joins TRBV5-4 to TRBJ2-1; 13 bases are a match to TRBD2. The sample taken for sequencing was peripheral blood. The receptor was derived from a woman older than 75 with acute or convalescent COVID-19. DNA for the CDR3: TGTGCCAGCAGCCCCGGGACTAGCGGGGTTAATGAGCAGTTCTTC. Its protein is CASSPGTSGVNEQFF.